Listed below are T cell receptor beta chains from one sample, sequenced in a study of T cell responses to AZD1222 COVID-19 vaccine. Only in-frame clones appear in the TCRdb table, and some are missing; sequencing was by immunoSEQ multiplex PCR. The sample has approximately 100,000 clones, around 87% seen once. The input for sequencing was peripheral blood, taken 28 days after the second AZD1222 dose. These receptors originate from an adult who received the AZD1222 COVID-19 vaccine. The CDR3 runs from the conserved cysteine through the conserved F or W. Fields, in order: CDR3 DNA, CDR3 protein, D gene, J gene, clone size, V gene. The D gene is left open where the match is weak. Size values are once, few and many counts, or a class for expanded clones, and some rows have none.

DNA: TGTGCCAGCTCACCGTGGGACACCTTGAACACTGAAGCTTTCTTT
CDR3: CASSPWDTLNTEAFF
D: -
J: TRBJ1-1
size: -
V: TRBV18

DNA: TGTGCCAGCAGTGAATGGGGACAGGGGGGAGAGACCCAGTACTTC
CDR3: CASSEWGQGGETQYF
D: TRBD1
J: TRBJ2-5
size: once
V: TRBV2

DNA: TGTGCCAGCAGCTTAGCCAATACCCGGGCAAACAGAAACACCATATATTTT
CDR3: CASSLANTRANRNTIYF
D: -
J: TRBJ1-3
size: -
V: TRBV7-2

DNA: TGTGCCAGCAGTTTAAGACAGGGGGTGAACTATGGCTACACCTTC
CDR3: CASSLRQGVNYGYTF
D: TRBD1
J: TRBJ1-2
size: -
V: TRBV27

DNA: TGTGCCAGCAGAACGGGGGCGGGAGGGTGGAATGAGCAGTTCTTC
CDR3: CASRTGAGGWNEQFF
D: TRBD2
J: TRBJ2-1
size: -
V: TRBV6-5

DNA: TGTGCCAGCAGTGACCGCGGGAATACGCAGTATTTT
CDR3: CASSDRGNTQYF
D: -
J: TRBJ2-3
size: -
V: TRBV2

DNA: TGCGCCAGCAGCCGGGATGACAGGTCTTCCCCAGATACGCAGTATTTT
CDR3: CASSRDDRSSPDTQYF
D: -
J: TRBJ2-3
size: -
V: TRBV5-1

DNA: TGTGCCAGCAGTTTAAAAGATACGCAGTATTTT
CDR3: CASSLKDTQYF
D: -
J: TRBJ2-3
size: -
V: TRBV12-3/TRBV12-4

DNA: TGCGCCAGCAGTTCGGACAGGGAACTTAATGGGGCCAACGTCCTGACTTTC
CDR3: CASSSDRELNGANVLTF
D: TRBD1
J: TRBJ2-6
size: -
V: TRBV5-1

DNA: TGCGCCAGCAGCTGGGCGGGACAGCTCCAGGCCGGGGATACGCAGTATTTT
CDR3: CASSWAGQLQAGDTQYF
D: -
J: TRBJ2-3
size: -
V: TRBV5-1

DNA: TGTGCCAGCACCCCTAGCGGGTCTAGCACAGATACGCAGTATTTT
CDR3: CASTPSGSSTDTQYF
D: TRBD2
J: TRBJ2-3
size: -
V: TRBV7-2

DNA: TGTGCCAGTAGTATAGTCGGGCGGGACCAACATTTT
CDR3: CASSIVGRDQHF
D: -
J: TRBJ2-3
size: -
V: TRBV19

DNA: TGTGCCAGCAGCTTGGCCCTAGTTGTGACAGGGCGTAGCGAGCAGTACTTC
CDR3: CASSLALVVTGRSEQYF
D: TRBD1
J: TRBJ2-7
size: -
V: TRBV5-5

DNA: TGCGCCAGCAGCTTGGTTGGACAGGGGCTCTACAATGAGCAGTTCTTC
CDR3: CASSLVGQGLYNEQFF
D: TRBD1
J: TRBJ2-1
size: -
V: TRBV5-1

DNA: TGTGCCAGCATTTCCGGCTGGGGGAACACTGAAGCTTTCTTT
CDR3: CASISGWGNTEAFF
D: -
J: TRBJ1-1
size: -
V: TRBV11-2

DNA: TGTGCCAGCAACAGGGTTACCGGGGAGCTGTTTTTT
CDR3: CASNRVTGELFF
D: -
J: TRBJ2-2
size: -
V: TRBV6-5

DNA: TGTGCCAGCAGCGCCACCGGGAGATCCTACGAGCAGTACTTC
CDR3: CASSATGRSYEQYF
D: -
J: TRBJ2-7
size: -
V: TRBV9

DNA: TGTGCCAGTAGTCCAGGGACCTCCTACGAGCAGTACTTC
CDR3: CASSPGTSYEQYF
D: -
J: TRBJ2-7
size: -
V: TRBV19

DNA: TGCGCCAGCAGCTTGGAGGGGGGAAACACTGAAGCTTTCTTT
CDR3: CASSLEGGNTEAFF
D: -
J: TRBJ1-1
size: -
V: TRBV5-1

DNA: TGCGCCAGCAGCCTGGGACAGGGGGGTGATGAAAAACTGTTTTTT
CDR3: CASSLGQGGDEKLFF
D: TRBD1
J: TRBJ1-4
size: once
V: TRBV4-3

DNA: TGTGCCAGCTCACCTTCCCCCATCGCCTACGAGCAGTACTTC
CDR3: CASSPSPIAYEQYF
D: -
J: TRBJ2-7
size: -
V: TRBV18

DNA: TGTGCCAGCTTGAGAGGGAGTGAAGCTTTCTTT
CDR3: CASLRGSEAFF
D: -
J: TRBJ1-1
size: -
V: TRBV5-4

DNA: TGCAGTGCTAGTGATCCCCGGGGGGTGAACACTGAAGCTTTCTTT
CDR3: CSASDPRGVNTEAFF
D: -
J: TRBJ1-1
size: -
V: TRBV20-1

DNA: TGTGCCAGCAGCGCCGGAAGCTCCACTGAAGCTTTCTTT
CDR3: CASSAGSSTEAFF
D: -
J: TRBJ1-1
size: once
V: TRBV9

DNA: TGTGCCATCAGCGAAGTCCGGACTAGCCCCGAGCAGTACTTC
CDR3: CAISEVRTSPEQYF
D: TRBD2
J: TRBJ2-7
size: few
V: TRBV10-3

DNA: TGTGCCATCGCCCGATGGGACACCGGGGAGCTGTTTTTT
CDR3: CAIARWDTGELFF
D: -
J: TRBJ2-2
size: -
V: TRBV10-3

DNA: TGTGCCAGCAGTTTAGCACAGGAAGCTGATCGATACACCTTC
CDR3: CASSLAQEADRYTF
D: -
J: TRBJ1-2
size: -
V: TRBV27

DNA: TGTGCCAGCACGTTAGGGGTGAACGGTGAGCAGTTCTTC
CDR3: CASTLGVNGEQFF
D: -
J: TRBJ2-1
size: -
V: TRBV2

DNA: TGTGCCAGCAGCTTAATGGGACTAGCGGGACCAGATACGCAGTATTTT
CDR3: CASSLMGLAGPDTQYF
D: TRBD2
J: TRBJ2-3
size: once
V: TRBV7-6

DNA: TGTGCCAGCATAGAAACAACGAACACCGGGGAGCTGTTTTTT
CDR3: CASIETTNTGELFF
D: -
J: TRBJ2-2
size: -
V: TRBV28

DNA: TGTGCCAGCAGCCCACGGACAGGGCTGAACACTGAAGCTTTCTTT
CDR3: CASSPRTGLNTEAFF
D: TRBD1
J: TRBJ1-1
size: few
V: TRBV9

DNA: TGTGCCAGCAGCTTGAGATTGGGAGAGACCCAGTACTTC
CDR3: CASSLRLGETQYF
D: -
J: TRBJ2-5
size: once
V: TRBV7-9